The T cell receptor beta chain described here comes from a study of lymphopenia after photon versus proton radiotherapy. Study-wide findings and caveats: Under photons, naive T cells and diversity fell while effector/memory populations rose. Post-nadir TCR diversity decline inversely tracked overall survival among those who died.

This clone was recorded only once. Antigen specificity is unknown. V shed 5 bases and J shed 7 bases, with 12 bases lying between them. The CDR3 totals 11 residues. Germline V gene data show CDR1 as DFQATT and CDR2 as SNEGSKA (reference sequence). TCRdb's table, derived via immunoSEQ multiplex PCR, lists solely in-frame clones and lacks some. Of more than 25,000 clones in the sample, approximately 87% were seen once. The chain links TRBV20-1 to TRBJ2-7, with no clear D. The TCR comes from a woman aged 45-65 years with pancreatic cancer. The specimen comprised peripheral blood, sampled from a patient treated with photon-based radiotherapy. CDR3 amino acids: CSALPSIEQYF. The CDR3 bases are TGCAGTGCTTTACCTTCGATAGAGCAGTACTTC.